These T cell receptor beta chains were read from a single sample in a study of control samples from healthy donors and cancer patients. The table came from immunoSEQ multiplex PCR; TCRdb's copy has only in-frame clones and leaves some out. In the table there are some 28,000 clones, around nine tenths of which are singletons. Sequenced material: PBMCs. These receptor sequences come from a woman aged 40 to 50 with lung cancer. Both conserved end residues are part of each CDR3. The D gene is left open where the match is weak. A clone size is listed for some rows: how often the clone was seen (once, few, many), or a class if it is expanded.

j_call: TRBJ2-2
d_call: TRBD1
clone_size: .
v_call: TRBV6-5
cdr3_aa: CASSYGGTGRTGELFF
cdr3_nt: TGTGCCAGCAGTTACGGGGGGACAGGACGGACCGGGGAGCTGTTTTTT

j_call: TRBJ1-2
d_call: .
clone_size: .
v_call: TRBV6-5
cdr3_aa: CASSYTGGDYGYTF
cdr3_nt: TGTGCCAGCAGTTACACGGGAGGGGACTATGGCTACACCTTC

j_call: TRBJ2-7
d_call: TRBD1
clone_size: .
v_call: TRBV2
cdr3_aa: CASSSDRAAYEQYF
cdr3_nt: TGTGCCAGCAGTTCGGACAGGGCGGCCTACGAGCAGTACTTC

j_call: TRBJ1-2
d_call: TRBD1
clone_size: .
v_call: TRBV5-4
cdr3_aa: CASTYPPGQGDYGYTF
cdr3_nt: TGTGCCAGCACCTACCCTCCGGGACAGGGGGACTATGGCTACACCTTC

j_call: TRBJ2-3
d_call: TRBD2
clone_size: .
v_call: TRBV11-2
cdr3_aa: CASSLLAGGQKDTQYF
cdr3_nt: TGTGCCAGCAGCTTACTGGCGGGGGGGCAGAAAGATACGCAGTATTTT

j_call: TRBJ2-7
d_call: .
clone_size: .
v_call: TRBV11-3
cdr3_aa: CASSLRGPYEQYF
cdr3_nt: TGTGCCAGCAGCTTACGGGGGCCATACGAGCAGTACTTC

j_call: TRBJ2-7
d_call: .
clone_size: once
v_call: TRBV7-8
cdr3_aa: CASSLVWGEQYF
cdr3_nt: TGTGCCAGCAGCTTAGTATGGGGCGAGCAGTACTTC

j_call: TRBJ1-1
d_call: .
clone_size: .
v_call: TRBV28
cdr3_aa: CASSLARSNTEAFF
cdr3_nt: TGTGCCAGCAGTTTGGCCAGGTCGAACACTGAAGCTTTCTTT

j_call: TRBJ2-1
d_call: .
clone_size: .
v_call: TRBV24-1
cdr3_aa: CATSDLLRSFF
cdr3_nt: TGTGCCACCAGTGATTTGCTCCGGTCGTTCTTC

j_call: TRBJ2-5
d_call: .
clone_size: .
v_call: TRBV11-3
cdr3_aa: CASSLGGYQETQYF
cdr3_nt: TGTGCCAGCAGCTTAGGGGGGTACCAAGAGACCCAGTACTTC

j_call: TRBJ2-1
d_call: TRBD2
clone_size: .
v_call: TRBV11-2
cdr3_aa: CASSLAGGHNEQFF
cdr3_nt: TGTGCCAGCAGCTTAGCGGGGGGACACAATGAGCAGTTCTTC

j_call: TRBJ2-7
d_call: TRBD2
clone_size: .
v_call: TRBV2
cdr3_aa: CATLRTSGDSYEQYF
cdr3_nt: TGTGCCACACTTCGGACTAGCGGGGATAGCTACGAGCAGTACTTC

j_call: TRBJ2-1
d_call: .
clone_size: .
v_call: TRBV10-3
cdr3_aa: CATRLGGRNNEQFF
cdr3_nt: TGTGCCACCCGACTGGGGGGGCGCAACAATGAGCAGTTCTTC

j_call: TRBJ1-1
d_call: TRBD1
clone_size: .
v_call: TRBV9
cdr3_aa: CASSGDRVNTEAFF
cdr3_nt: TGTGCCAGCAGCGGGGACAGGGTGAACACTGAAGCTTTCTTT

j_call: TRBJ1-5
d_call: .
clone_size: .
v_call: TRBV5-6
cdr3_aa: CASSSRTGKPSNQPQHF
cdr3_nt: TGTGCCAGCAGCTCCAGAACGGGGAAGCCGAGCAATCAGCCCCAGCATTTT

j_call: TRBJ1-1
d_call: .
clone_size: .
v_call: TRBV27
cdr3_aa: CASSPRDIRYTEAFF
cdr3_nt: TGTGCCAGCAGTCCGAGGGACATCCGGTACACTGAAGCTTTCTTT

j_call: TRBJ2-3
d_call: TRBD1
clone_size: .
v_call: TRBV6-5
cdr3_aa: CASSLQGTFDTQYF
cdr3_nt: TGTGCCAGCAGTTTACAGGGGACCTTCGATACGCAGTATTTT

j_call: TRBJ1-2
d_call: .
clone_size: .
v_call: TRBV5-6
cdr3_aa: CASSPNTGKDYGYTF
cdr3_nt: TGTGCCAGCAGCCCCAATACAGGGAAAGACTATGGCTACACCTTC

j_call: TRBJ1-5
d_call: TRBD1
clone_size: .
v_call: TRBV19
cdr3_aa: CATKDRDNQPQHF
cdr3_nt: TGTGCCACCAAGGACAGGGACAATCAGCCCCAGCATTTT

j_call: TRBJ2-5
d_call: .
clone_size: .
v_call: TRBV7-2
cdr3_aa: CASSFSVGARYQETQYF
cdr3_nt: TGTGCCAGCAGCTTTTCAGTTGGGGCCAGGTACCAAGAGACCCAGTACTTC

j_call: TRBJ1-6
d_call: TRBD1
clone_size: .
v_call: TRBV5-8
cdr3_aa: CASSGGTASNSPLHF
cdr3_nt: TGTGCCAGCAGCGGGGGGACAGCCTCGAATTCACCCCTCCACTTT

j_call: TRBJ2-5
d_call: TRBD2
clone_size: .
v_call: TRBV9
cdr3_aa: CASSPWTSHETQYF
cdr3_nt: TGTGCCAGCAGCCCCTGGACTAGCCACGAGACCCAGTACTTC

j_call: TRBJ1-6
d_call: .
clone_size: once
v_call: TRBV3-1/TRBV3-2
cdr3_aa: CASSQDRGPLDSPLHF
cdr3_nt: TGTGCCAGCAGCCAAGATAGAGGCCCCCTTGATTCACCCCTCCACTTT

j_call: TRBJ2-7
d_call: .
clone_size: .
v_call: TRBV5-1
cdr3_aa: CASSLEARRGVEQYF
cdr3_nt: TGCGCCAGCAGCTTGGAGGCACGGCGAGGGGTCGAGCAGTACTTC

j_call: TRBJ1-6
d_call: .
clone_size: .
v_call: TRBV30
cdr3_aa: CAWSVSDPERGAPLHF
cdr3_nt: TGTGCCTGGAGTGTGTCGGACCCCGAGAGGGGGGCACCCCTCCACTTT

j_call: TRBJ1-2
d_call: .
clone_size: .
v_call: TRBV28
cdr3_aa: CASKTTNYGYTF
cdr3_nt: TGTGCCAGCAAGACGACTAACTATGGCTACACCTTC

j_call: TRBJ1-2
d_call: TRBD1
clone_size: .
v_call: TRBV29-1
cdr3_aa: CSVVAGQNYGYTF
cdr3_nt: TGCAGCGTTGTTGCGGGACAGAACTATGGCTACACCTTC

j_call: TRBJ2-3
d_call: TRBD2
clone_size: .
v_call: TRBV6-1
cdr3_aa: CASSETGGGAATQYF
cdr3_nt: TGTGCCAGCAGTGAAACGGGGGGGGGCGCCGCCACGCAGTATTTT

j_call: TRBJ2-1
d_call: .
clone_size: .
v_call: TRBV7-8
cdr3_aa: CASSPVGVYNEQFF
cdr3_nt: TGTGCCAGCAGCCCAGTGGGGGTCTACAATGAGCAGTTCTTC

j_call: TRBJ1-2
d_call: .
clone_size: .
v_call: TRBV30
cdr3_aa: CAWSVDLGINYGYTF
cdr3_nt: TGTGCCTGGAGTGTAGATTTGGGGATAAACTATGGCTACACCTTC

j_call: TRBJ2-3
d_call: TRBD2
clone_size: .
v_call: TRBV9
cdr3_aa: CASSAGLAGKEDTQYF
cdr3_nt: TGTGCCAGCAGCGCCGGACTAGCGGGAAAGGAAGATACGCAGTATTTT

j_call: TRBJ2-7
d_call: .
clone_size: .
v_call: TRBV3-1/TRBV3-2
cdr3_aa: CASSQGGSTYEQYF
cdr3_nt: TGTGCCAGCAGCCAAGGTGGCTCTACCTACGAGCAGTACTTC

j_call: TRBJ1-2
d_call: TRBD1
clone_size: .
v_call: TRBV4-2
cdr3_aa: CASSQRDRERYGYTF
cdr3_nt: TGTGCCAGCAGCCAAAGGGACAGGGAACGATATGGCTACACCTTC

j_call: TRBJ2-2
d_call: TRBD2
clone_size: .
v_call: TRBV5-6
cdr3_aa: CASSLVGLVYGGELFF
cdr3_nt: TGTGCCAGCAGCTTGGTTGGACTAGTATATGGCGGGGAGCTGTTTTTT

j_call: TRBJ1-2
d_call: .
clone_size: .
v_call: TRBV4-3
cdr3_aa: CASSQDNVGPRYTF
cdr3_nt: TGCGCCAGCAGCCAAGATAATGTAGGACCTCGCTACACCTTC

j_call: TRBJ1-1
d_call: .
clone_size: .
v_call: TRBV23-1
cdr3_aa: CASSQSDMVNTEAFF
cdr3_nt: TGCGCCAGCAGTCAATCCGATATGGTGAACACTGAAGCTTTCTTT

j_call: TRBJ2-1
d_call: .
clone_size: .
v_call: TRBV6-1
cdr3_aa: CASSENFLSSYNEQFF
cdr3_nt: TGTGCCAGCAGTGAAAATTTCTTAAGCTCCTACAATGAGCAGTTCTTC

j_call: TRBJ2-1
d_call: TRBD2
clone_size: .
v_call: TRBV12-5
cdr3_aa: CASGLAGGPSAEQFF
cdr3_nt: TGTGCTAGTGGTTTGGCGGGGGGGCCTTCGGCTGAGCAGTTCTTC

j_call: TRBJ2-5
d_call: .
clone_size: .
v_call: TRBV11-3
cdr3_aa: CASSLEGQETQYF
cdr3_nt: TGTGCCAGCAGCTTAGAGGGTCAAGAGACCCAGTACTTC

j_call: TRBJ1-6
d_call: .
clone_size: few
v_call: TRBV9
cdr3_aa: CASSIRPAESDNSPLHF
cdr3_nt: TGTGCCAGCAGCATACGACCCGCCGAGTCGGATAATTCACCCCTCCACTTT

j_call: TRBJ2-7
d_call: TRBD2
clone_size: .
v_call: TRBV9
cdr3_aa: CASSSRLAGGYEQYF
cdr3_nt: TGTGCCAGCAGCTCCCGACTAGCGGGGGGCTACGAGCAGTACTTC

j_call: TRBJ2-1
d_call: .
clone_size: .
v_call: TRBV5-8
cdr3_aa: CASSFPYNEQFF
cdr3_nt: TGTGCCAGCAGCTTCCCCTACAATGAGCAGTTCTTC

j_call: TRBJ2-3
d_call: .
clone_size: .
v_call: TRBV19
cdr3_aa: CASGQGRDTQYF
cdr3_nt: TGTGCCAGTGGCCAGGGGCGCGATACGCAGTATTTT

j_call: TRBJ1-1
d_call: TRBD1
clone_size: .
v_call: TRBV7-2
cdr3_aa: CASSLRDRGYLNTEAFF
cdr3_nt: TGTGCCAGCAGCTTACGGGACAGGGGGTACCTGAACACTGAAGCTTTCTTT